The clone carrying this T cell receptor (beta chain) was observed a handful of times. Its antigen is unidentified. CDR3 length: 15 residues. The germline V gene has CDR1 WSHSY and CDR2 SAAADI. The J segment lost 0 bases and the V segment lost 3 bases, leaving 4 bases of the junction unmatched. These data belong to a study of T cell responses to AZD1222 COVID-19 vaccine. TCRdb's table, derived via immunoSEQ multiplex PCR, lists solely in-frame clones and lacks some. The sample yields about 140,000 clones, 70% to 90% seen once. Study findings and constraints: The study sampled repertoires only after the peak T cell response.

Material: peripheral blood, obtained on day 0 of AZD1222 vaccination. This chain joins TRBV10-2 and TRBJ1-1, with 7 nucleotides matching TRBD1. This sequence originates from an adult in good health. CDR3: CASSERGRLNTEAFF. Written as DNA, the CDR3 is TGCGCCAGCAGTGAAAGGGGGCGCTTGAACACTGAAGCTTTCTTT.